Listed below are T cell receptor beta chains from one sample, sequenced in a study of CD8+CD57+ T cells in acquired aplastic anemia. TCRdb ran MiXCR on the reads and lists one entry per CDR3 protein. The profile shows 200,000 to 250,000 distinct CDR3 sequences, about 37% of them singletons. Source material: sorted CD4+, CD8+, or CD8+CD57+ T cells (not recorded which) from PBMCs. These receptors came from a human donor in good health, serving as a control. CDR3s include the opening cysteine and the closing phenylalanine or tryptophan. Each record gives: clone size, CDR3 length, V gene, CDR3 protein. A row's size may be missing; if present it is once, few, many or a size class.

clone_size: many
cdr3_length: 15
v_call: TRBV6-5
cdr3_aa: CASSRQGAVSYEQYF

clone_size: NA
cdr3_length: 18
v_call: TRBV6-4
cdr3_aa: CASSDPRRDRGNNSPLHF

clone_size: many
cdr3_length: 19
v_call: TRBV15
cdr3_aa: CATSRDKPWGGTLTYEQYF

clone_size: NA
cdr3_length: 17
v_call: TRBV2
cdr3_aa: CASNLEGNQGDGYGYTF

clone_size: many
cdr3_length: 12
v_call: TRBV5-6
cdr3_aa: CASSFTGYEQYF

clone_size: once
cdr3_length: 14
v_call: TRBV25-1
cdr3_aa: CASMDEYRSYEQYF

clone_size: many
cdr3_length: 14
v_call: TRBV7-9
cdr3_aa: CASSAGPGGNEQFF

clone_size: many
cdr3_length: 12
v_call: TRBV15
cdr3_aa: CATSRSQETQYF

clone_size: many
cdr3_length: 17
v_call: TRBV4-2
cdr3_aa: CASSQDGTGVNYYGYTF

clone_size: once
cdr3_length: 13
v_call: TRBV19
cdr3_aa: CASSMTEQETQYF

clone_size: many
cdr3_length: 15
v_call: TRBV19
cdr3_aa: CASSIRISPSDEQYF

clone_size: many
cdr3_length: 15
v_call: TRBV2
cdr3_aa: CASSEVRGPTNEQFF

clone_size: NA
cdr3_length: 11
v_call: TRBV29-1
cdr3_aa: CSVDRDTEAFF

clone_size: few
cdr3_length: 16
v_call: TRBV12-3/TRBV12-4
cdr3_aa: CASTKSAAGSDNEQFF

clone_size: once
cdr3_length: 18
v_call: TRBV3-1
cdr3_aa: CASSLGGYGTESQETQYF

clone_size: many
cdr3_length: 15
v_call: TRBV20-1
cdr3_aa: CSADNLAASTDTQYF

clone_size: many
cdr3_length: 15
v_call: TRBV10-3
cdr3_aa: CAISEELAGYNEQFF

clone_size: many
cdr3_length: 15
v_call: TRBV5-1
cdr3_aa: CASSFSGQGNYGYTF

clone_size: many
cdr3_length: 15
v_call: TRBV4-1
cdr3_aa: CASSQEAAVNYGYTF

clone_size: many
cdr3_length: 11
v_call: TRBV25-1
cdr3_aa: CASIFRQTQYF

clone_size: many
cdr3_length: 17
v_call: TRBV11-1
cdr3_aa: CASSSYRGANAYVGYTF

clone_size: NA
cdr3_length: 14
v_call: TRBV3-1
cdr3_aa: CASSQVGRNYGYTF

clone_size: many
cdr3_length: 14
v_call: TRBV5-6
cdr3_aa: CASSYAGASQPQHF

clone_size: few
cdr3_length: 16
v_call: TRBV6-2/TRBV6-3
cdr3_aa: CASRPPGTGLGEKLFF

clone_size: NA
cdr3_length: 14
v_call: TRBV10-3
cdr3_aa: CAIKMTSGRETQYF

clone_size: many
cdr3_length: 14
v_call: TRBV5-4
cdr3_aa: CASSSRTGVAEQYF

clone_size: many
cdr3_length: 13
v_call: TRBV2
cdr3_aa: CASRETGGYEQYF